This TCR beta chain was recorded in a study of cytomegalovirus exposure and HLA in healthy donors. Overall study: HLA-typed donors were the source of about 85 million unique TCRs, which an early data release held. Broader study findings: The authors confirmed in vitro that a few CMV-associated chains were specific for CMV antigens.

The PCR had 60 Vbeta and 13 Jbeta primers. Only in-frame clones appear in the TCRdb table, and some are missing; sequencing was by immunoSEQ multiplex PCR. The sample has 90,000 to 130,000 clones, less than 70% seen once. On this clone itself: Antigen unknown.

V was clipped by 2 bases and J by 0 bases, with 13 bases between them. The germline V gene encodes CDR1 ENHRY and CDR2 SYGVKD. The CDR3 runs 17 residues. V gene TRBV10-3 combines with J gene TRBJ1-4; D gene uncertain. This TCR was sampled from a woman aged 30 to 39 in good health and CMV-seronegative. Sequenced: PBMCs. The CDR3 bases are TGTGCCATCAGTGAGGAGGCGACGCACGCAACTAATGAAAAACTGTTTTTT. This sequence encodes CAISEEATHATNEKLFF.